Here is one T cell receptor beta chain with its context. The clone's antigen remains unknown. The input lacks base qualities; no much larger clone sits a single base away. The CDR3, from cysteine to phenylalanine, totals 17 residues. Solely the CDR3 DNA is kept, with 51 bases framed from the first base. The germline V gene yields SGHVS for CDR1 and FNYEAQ for CDR2. V is cut by 6 bases and J by 4 bases, and the space between the germline ends is 24 bases. The data were taken from a study of blood T cell repertoires in COVID-19 (TCRdb year 2020). For the wider study: Collaborator samples came from the United States, Italy and Spain and covered acute and convalescent phases of COVID-19. Where HLA class I and class II types were available, the types were taken from metadata supplied by the sample provider, not from assay-based typing. Samples came from the ongoing ImmuneRACE study (first 160 participants) plus 1,254 subjects from 6 global collaborators. The repertoires were released in a freely available public database meant as a resource for research on the immune response to SARS-CoV-2. The prospective study material was composed of cDNA or gDNA derived from T cells, B-cell-depleted T cells, or PBMCs. A de-identified subject ID, COVID-19 status, age in years and sex were almost always included in the sample metadata. Subjects who had been exposed to COVID-19, were actively infected with it, or had recovered from it provided the deeply sampled blood TCRbeta repertoires that made up the dataset. Points the paper makes about the study in general: The amount of clinical and demographic metadata varied by source and participant and was provided uncurated.

In the prospective study, participants were about 18 to 95 years old, resided in approximately 25 geographic areas of the United States, and were enrolled through a virtual design. In the prospective study, participants were assigned to cohorts based on the clinical history participants reported in a screening survey and a study questionnaire. ImmuneRACE Cohort 3 recovered participants were defined by two consecutive negative NP/OP PCR tests, healthcare professional clearance, or symptom resolution. In the prospective study, mobile phlebotomists collected whole blood, serum and a nasopharyngeal or oropharyngeal swab from each participant. Additional blood draws and questionnaires over an approximately 2-month period could optionally be provided by prospective study participants. Before DNA extraction, blood samples from the prospective study were shipped at room temperature or frozen. TCRbeta CDR3 regions were amplified from genomic DNA using the immunoSEQ Assay, a bias-controlled multiplex PCR. The original methods were these. The number of nucleated cells in each sample was estimated from the amplification of reference gene primers within the assay. To quantify the absolute abundance of each unique TCRbeta CDR3 rearrangement, sequence reads were collapsed and filtered. For each sample, productive Simpson clonality was calculated as the square root of Simpson's diversity index across productive rearrangements. In TCRdb, the immuneACCESS table is reduced to in-frame sequences with V and J assigned. These tables do not hold every clone; where another copy was compared, an unresolved V gene accounts for under half, and the others remain unexplained. V and J calls and clone size are copied from that table; D and trimming were computed from the DNA. The sample table contains roughly 200,000 clones; only one count was recorded for approximately 90% of them. The ten top clones hold about 1.3% of the sample.

Recombination connected TRBV7-6 to TRBJ1-2; the D gene is unclear. Sequencing was done on a sample of PBMCs or T cells enriched from blood (not recorded which). The sequence was obtained from a man aged 30-40 years who had recovered from COVID-19. This receptor carries the CDR3 CASSPNNHTAHFYGYTF. The bases are TGTGCCAGCAGTCCTAATAATCACACAGCACACTTCTATGGCTACACCTTC.